Below are 24 T cell receptor beta chains sequenced from a single sample in a study of T cell clonality in common variable immunodeficiency. Study-level points and caveats: In common variable immunodeficiency, TCR beta chains reportedly carried fewer deletions and N-nucleotide insertions.

Their target antigens are unknown. Assay used: immunoSEQ multiplex PCR; TCRdb lists only in-frame clones, some missing. The sample was found to contain about 42,000 clones, and every one recurs. Material for sequencing was peripheral blood mononuclear cells. The receptors were gathered from a human donor with common variable immunodeficiency.

This clone was detected many times. The CDR3 end lies 3 residues beyond the end of the read and is filled in from the germline J gene. The chain is built from TRBV20-1 and TRBJ2-7; D is uncertain. The CDR3 has 14 amino acids. CDR1 is DFQATT, CDR2 SNEGSKA, per germline (reference sequence). Trimming removed 3 bases at V and 1 base at J, with 13 bases between. The DNA read from the CDR3 is TGCAGTGCTAGGGTACCCGGGTCTTCCTACGAG. Its protein product is CSARVPGSSYE. The complete CDR3 reads CSARVPGSSYEQYF.

This clone was counted ten times or more. The sequenced fragment ends 3 residues before the CDR3 boundary, so the rest is inferred from the germline J gene. The V call is TRBV20-1, the J call TRBJ2-1, with TRBD1 as a possible D gene (5 bases). The CDR3 is 11 amino acids. Looked up from germline, CDR1 is DFQATT and CDR2 is SNEGSKA (reference sequence). The V end was cut by 5 bases, the J end by 5 bases, with 7 bases between. The chain's CDR3 is CSARTNNEQFF. CDR3 DNA, as far as it was read: TGCAGTGCTCGGACAAACAATGAG.

This clone has more than one count but fewer than ten. The missing CDR3 end, 3 residues past where the read stops, is filled in from the germline J gene. The chain joins TRBV19 to TRBJ1-2, with 7 bases fitting TRBD1. The CDR3 consists of 13 residues. The germline gives CDR1 LNHDA, CDR2 SQIVND (reference sequence). V dropped 6 bases and J dropped 1; count of bases not matched to a gene: 2. The CDR3 sequence: CASSRDSNYGYTF. The CDR3 DNA, read in part, is TGTGCCAGTAGCAGGGACAGTAACTATGGC.

Details on this clone: Sequencing ends 3 residues short of the CDR3 end; the germline J gene provides the rest. V and J are TRBV7-9 and TRBJ2-2; D not certain. CDR3 length equals 11 residues. Germline CDR1 SEHNR, CDR2 FQNEAQ (reference sequence). V was pared by 7 bases and J by 5 bases, with 5 bases between. The CDR3 spells CASTPTGELFF. CDR3 DNA (partial): TGTGCCAGCACCCCTACCGGGGAG.

This clone has at least ten counts. The CDR3 is cut off 3 residues early in the read; its end comes from the germline J gene. V is TRBV5-4 and J is TRBJ2-5, with D maybe TRBD2 (7 bases). The CDR3 consists of 16 residues. Trimming cost V 4 bases and J 5 bases, with 21 bases left between them. Looked up from germline, CDR1 is SGHNT and CDR2 is YYREEE (reference sequence). CDR3 sequence reads: CASSNRGRGGWETQYF. The sequenced part of the CDR3 DNA is TGTGCCAGCAGCAACCGGGGGCGCGGGGGTTGGGAGACC.

This clone was detected a few times. The CDR3 extends 3 residues past the end of the read, so its final part is completed from the germline J gene. The chain recombines TRBV30 with TRBJ1-2; D is ambiguous. Looked up from germline, CDR1 is GTSNPN and CDR2 is SVGIG (reference sequence). V was trimmed by 2 bases and J by 4 bases, leaving 14 bases between them. The CDR3 runs to 14 residues. Here the CDR3 reads CAWSTRGPPYGYTF. The covered CDR3 bases are TGTGCCTGGAGTACTCGCGGCCCCCCCTATGGC.

Concerning this clone itself: The observed sequence ends 3 residues before the CDR3 terminus, with the missing tail filled in from the germline J gene. V gene TRBV2 combines with J gene TRBJ1-2, with TRBD1 matching 7 bases. CDR3 length equals 13 residues. Germline V gene data show CDR1 as SNHLY and CDR2 as FYNNEI. The V and J ends lost 7 bases and 5 bases, in that order; junction bases with no gene match: 7. The CDR3 DNA, read in part, is TGTGCCAGCAATTTGGGCAGGGGGTATGGC. Amino acids: CASNLGRGYG. The CDR3 reads in full as CASNLGRGYGYTF. Based on the CDR3 plus reference TRBV2 and TRBJ1-2, the full variable domain is EPEVTQTPSHQVTQMGQEVILRCVPISNHLYFYWYRQILGQKVEFLVSFYNNEISEKSEIFDDQFSVERPDGSNFTLKIRSTKLEDSAMYFCASNLGRGYGYTFGSGTRLTVV.

This clone was detected ten times or more. From the germline J gene comes the end of the CDR3, since the read stops 3 residues before it. V and J are TRBV30 and TRBJ2-3; D is uncertain. This CDR3 comprises 11 residues. CDR1 and CDR2 from the germline V gene are GTSNPN and SVGIG (reference sequence). Trimming cost V 6 bases and J 6 bases, with 10 bases left between them. CDR3: CACPNGDTQYF. The DNA read from the CDR3 is TGTGCCTGTCCGAACGGGGATACG.

This clone was recorded at least ten times. Read coverage stops 3 residues before the CDR3 terminus; the germline J gene supplies the remainder. The chain couples TRBV6-1 to TRBJ2-3; D is unclear. The germline CDR1 and CDR2 sequences are MNHNS and SASEGT. This CDR3 has 13 amino acids. Between the trimmed V and J ends, which lost 3 bases and 1 base, there was a span of 5 bases. The sequenced part of the CDR3 DNA is TGTGCCAGCAGTGACAAGGGCACAGATACG. Protein: CASSDKGTDT. The full CDR3 is CASSDKGTDTQYF.

This clone was detected ten times or more. The CDR3 extends 3 residues past the end of the read, so its final part is completed from the germline J gene. The chain combines TRBV5-1 with TRBJ1-1; weak D call: TRBD1 (5 bases). CDR3 length: 14 amino acids. CDR1 is SGHRS and CDR2 is YFSETQ in the germline V gene. V lost 2 bases to trimming and J lost 1 base, with 9 bases between them. The covered CDR3 bases are TGCGCCAGCAGCTTCAAAGACAGGAACACTGAA. Translation gives CASSFKDRNTE. The full CDR3 protein reads CASSFKDRNTEAFF.

This clone was seen at least ten times. The CDR3 reads CASSRGVVEQFF. The DNA read from the CDR3 is TGTGCCAGCAGCCGCGGGGTTGTTGAG. V usage is TRBV7-2 and J usage is TRBJ2-1; D perhaps matches TRBD2 (6 bases). The sequenced fragment ends 3 residues before the CDR3 boundary, so the rest is inferred from the germline J gene. Per the germline V gene, CDR1 is SGHTA and CDR2 is FQGNSA. V was clipped by 5 bases and J by 9 bases, with 11 bases between them. CDR3 length: 12 residues.

Remarks on this clone: Read sequence stops 3 residues before the CDR3 end, and the germline J gene provides the missing end. The rearrangement uses TRBV7-7 and TRBJ2-5; 10 nucleotides line up with TRBD2. The J segment lost 4 bases and the V segment lost 1 base, leaving 12 bases of the junction unmatched. This CDR3 is built from 18 residues. The germline V gene has CDR1 SSHAT and CDR2 FNYEAQ (reference sequence). The CDR3 loop is CASSLVSSGGAEGETQYF. The DNA read from the CDR3 is TGTGCCAGCAGCTTAGTTTCCAGCGGGGGGGCCGAGGGAGAGACC.

This clone has just a few counts. The DNA read from the CDR3 is TGCGCCAGCAGCGACGGACAGGGGGCCTACGAG. Translating gives CASSDGQGAYE. The full CDR3 protein reads CASSDGQGAYEQYF. This chain connects TRBV5-1 to TRBJ2-7; 10 nucleotides line up with TRBD1. The observed sequence ends 3 residues before the CDR3 terminus, with the missing tail filled in from the germline J gene. Germline V gives CDR1 SGHRS, CDR2 YFSETQ. J was trimmed by 2 bases and V by 4 bases; bases with no gene match: 3. This CDR3 has 14 residues.

This clone was observed at least ten times. The DNA ends 3 residues before the CDR3 does, and the rest of the CDR3 is filled in from the germline J gene. V usage is TRBV18 and J usage is TRBJ2-3, with 7 bases that match TRBD1. This CDR3 is 12 amino acids long. Germline assignment: CDR1 KGHSH and CDR2 LQKENI. The CDR3 here is CASSATGDTQYF. The sequenced part of the CDR3 DNA is TGTGCCAGCTCAGCCACAGGGGACACG.

In this sample, this clone turned up a few times. Read coverage stops 3 residues before the CDR3 terminus; the germline J gene supplies the remainder. The rearrangement uses TRBV7-2 and TRBJ2-1; 9 bases fit TRBD2. Germline CDR1 and CDR2: SGHTA and FQGNSA. The CDR3 runs to 15 residues. V trimming: 2 bases; J trimming: 9 bases; junction bases outside the gene matches: 8. CDR3 residues: CASSLRLAVDSEQFF. Incomplete CDR3 DNA: TGTGCCAGCAGCTTAAGACTAGCGGTAGATAGTGAG.

This clone was seen repeatedly, ten times or more. The sequence runs out 3 residues before the end of the CDR3; the remainder is reconstructed from the germline J gene. This chain connects TRBV20-1 to TRBJ1-6; TRBD1 is a possible D gene (5 bases). The V end lost 5 bases, the J end lost 7 bases, and 12 bases lay between the germline ends. Germline values: CDR1 DFQATT, CDR2 SNEGSKA (reference sequence). The length of the CDR3 is 13 residues. CDR3 residues: CSASDSFNSPLHF. CDR3 DNA, as far as it was read: TGCAGTGCTTCAGACAGCTTCAATTCACCC.

This clone was counted at least ten times. The read ends 3 residues early relative to the CDR3; the germline J gene fills the gap. The chain recombines TRBV6-2 or TRBV6-3 with TRBJ1-1, with D possibly TRBD1 on 5 matching bases. Trimming pared 2 bases from V and 5 bases from J, leaving 9 bases between. CDR3 length equals 13 residues. The germline gives CDR1 MNHEY, CDR2 SVGEGT. CDR3 sequence: CASSYGAGTEAFF. CDR3 bases read: TGTGCCAGCAGTTACGGGGCGGGGACTGAA.

Remarks on this clone: The sequence runs out 3 residues before the end of the CDR3; the remainder is reconstructed from the germline J gene. The chain carries TRBV7-8 and TRBJ2-6; possibly TRBD1 or TRBD2 for D (5 bases each). V lost 1 base and J 0 bases, leaving 10 bases between the germline ends. The CDR3 sequence is 17 residues long. The germline CDR1 and CDR2 sequences are SGHVS and FQNEAQ. The sequenced part of the CDR3 DNA is TGTGCCAGCAGCTTAGGAGGGGCCTACTCTGGGGCCAACGTC. Encoded protein: CASSLGGAYSGANV. The entire CDR3 is CASSLGGAYSGANVLTF.

The sample holds a few counts of this clone. With the read ending 3 residues before the CDR3 end, the germline J gene is used to fill in that end. The chain employs TRBV7-2 and TRBJ2-1; no clear D. This CDR3 has 11 residues. With 4 bases removed from V and 8 bases from J, the gap between germline ends came to 6 bases. Germline V gene lookup returns CDR1 SGHTA and CDR2 FQGNSA. The sequenced CDR3 bases are TGTGCCAGCAGCTCTACCCATGAG. Residues: CASSSTHE. The CDR3 as a whole reads CASSSTHEQFF.

This clone was detected a few times. The read falls 3 residues short of the CDR3 end, and the missing part is taken from the germline J gene. This chain joins TRBV7-3 and TRBJ1-1; D remains ambiguous. CDR1 SGHTA and CDR2 FQGTGA come from the germline V gene. Trimming shortened V by 2 bases and J by 1 base, and 5 bases separated the two germline ends. The CDR3 sequence is 13 residues long. The CDR3 loop reads CASSLQENTEAFF. The sequenced part of the CDR3 DNA is TGTGCCAGCAGCTTACAGGAGAACACTGAA.

With regard to this clone: The read halts 3 residues ahead of the CDR3 end, with the missing end drawn from the germline J gene. Other DNA sequences in this sample translate to the same CDR3. The rearrangement links TRBV19 to TRBJ2-7, with D possibly TRBD1 on 6 matching bases. Looked up from germline, CDR1 is LNHDA and CDR2 is SQIVND (reference sequence). The V end lost 6 bases, the J end lost 6 bases, and 21 bases lay between the germline ends. There are 15 residues in the CDR3. The CDR3 DNA, read in part, is TGTGCCAGTAGCCTCGGGCCAGGGGTGACGGGCGAG. Translated, it gives CASSLGPGVTGE. The full CDR3 is CASSLGPGVTGEQYF.

This clone was seen at least ten times. From the germline J gene comes the end of the CDR3, since the read stops 3 residues before it. The chain is built from TRBV7-8 and TRBJ1-5; D gene uncertain. Germline V CDR1 and CDR2: SGHVS, FQNEAQ. The CDR3 covers 13 residues. The V gene lost 4 bases and the J gene lost 2 bases, with 6 bases spanning the gap. CDR3 bases read: TGTGCCAGCAGCTCCACTCGCAATCAGCCC. Translation gives CASSSTRNQP. The whole CDR3 sequence reads CASSSTRNQPQHF. Full variable domain (missing parts from reference TRBV7-8 and TRBJ1-5): GAGVSQSPRYKVAKRGQDVALRCDPISGHVSLFWYQQALGQGPEFLTYFQNEAQLDKSGLPSDRFFAERPEGSVSTLKIQRTQQEDSAVYLCASSSTRNQPQHFGDGTRLSIL.

In its sample, this clone was seen many times. The read ends 3 residues early relative to the CDR3; the germline J gene fills the gap. V usage is TRBV18 and J usage is TRBJ2-1; unclear D gene. With 2 bases removed from V and 6 bases from J, the gap between germline ends came to 8 bases. Germline V gives CDR1 KGHSH, CDR2 LQKENI. This CDR3 spans 13 amino acids. Partial CDR3 DNA: TGTGCCAGCTCACCAGGCTTACCCAATGAG. It is translated as CASSPGLPNE. The whole CDR3 reads CASSPGLPNEQFF.

The table lists this clone with many counts. This chain's CDR3 is CASSMQGQGLYEQYF. The sequenced part of the CDR3 DNA is TGTGCCAGTAGTATGCAGGGACAGGGCCTATACGAG. The chain joins TRBV19 to TRBJ2-7; 9 bases align to TRBD1. The CDR3 end is not reached by the read, which stops 3 residues before it; the germline J gene fills it in. The junction had 7 bases not matched to a gene; V was cut back by 3 bases and J by 4 bases. CDR1 is LNHDA and CDR2 is SQIVND in the germline V gene (reference sequence). CDR3 length equals 15 residues.